The source of this T cell receptor (beta chain) is a study of T cell responses to AZD1222 COVID-19 vaccine. Only in-frame clones appear in the TCRdb table, and some are missing; sequencing was by immunoSEQ multiplex PCR. The sample holds about 190,000 clones, 75% to 90% seen once. CDR1 is SGDLS and CDR2 is YYNGEE in the germline V gene. The CDR3 length is 16 residues. The germline V and J ends were trimmed by 3 bases and 8 bases, with 23 bases remaining between them. Specimen: peripheral blood, collected on day 0 of AZD1222 vaccination. This TCR was sampled from an adult in good health. This chain uses TRBV9 with TRBJ1-2; weak D call: TRBD1 (6 bases). The CDR3 sequence is CASSGGYRDSFGGYTF. The CDR3 bases are TGTGCCAGCAGCGGAGGCTACAGGGATTCGTTCGGCGGCTACACCTTC. Supplemented by reference TRBV9 and TRBJ1-2, the full variable domain reads DSGVTQTPKHLITATGQRVTLRCSPRSGDLSVYWYQQSLDQGLQFLIQYYNGEERAKGNILERFSAQQFPDLHSELNLSSLELGDSALYFCASSGGYRDSFGGYTFGSGTRLTVV.